This passage covers 25 T cell receptor beta chains from one sample sequenced in a study of T cell responses to AZD1222 COVID-19 vaccine. TCRdb's copy holds only in-frame clones and misses some; the assay was immunoSEQ multiplex PCR. Of about 120,000 clones in the sample, about 90% were seen once. The sequenced sample was peripheral blood, obtained on day 0 of AZD1222 vaccination. Every receptor here comes from an adult in good health.

This chain connects TRBV15 to TRBJ1-1; D gene unclear. The V gene's germline CDR1 is LNHNV and CDR2 YYDKDF (reference sequence). The V end lost 0 bases, the J end lost 4 bases, and 18 bases lay between the germline ends. This CDR3 contains 17 residues. For the CDR3, the DNA is TGTGCCACCAGCAGAGACCGGACGGCCGTGATCGGCACTGAAGCTTTCTTT. Its protein product is CATSRDRTAVIGTEAFF.

The V and J genes are TRBV5-1 and TRBJ1-2, with 7 bases lining up with TRBD1. The CDR3 consists of 15 residues. Trimming at V came to 4 bases and at J to 5 bases, leaving 11 bases not matched to a gene. The germline V gene has CDR1 SGHRS and CDR2 YFSETQ. CDR3 nucleotides: TGCGCCAGCAGCCCCACCGACAGGGAAGGTTATGGCTACACCTTC. Amino acids: CASSPTDREGYGYTF.

The rearrangement joins TRBV19 to TRBJ1-2, with D possibly matching TRBD1 (5 bases). Germline V lookup: CDR1 LNHDA, CDR2 SQIVND (reference sequence). The V end was cut by 5 bases, the J end by 5 bases, with 21 bases between. The CDR3 spans 16 residues. The CDR3 sequence: CASSGTRAPIGYGYTF. The CDR3 region has the DNA TGTGCCAGTAGTGGGACGCGGGCCCCGATAGGGTATGGCTACACCTTC.

The chain uses TRBV28 and TRBJ1-5; 9 bases match TRBD1. CDR3 length: 15 amino acids. Germline values: CDR1 MDHEN, CDR2 SYDVKM. With 6 bases clipped from V and 3 bases from J, the junction kept 6 bases outside the gene matches. The CDR3 protein is CASSPGQGVNQPQHF. The CDR3 region has the DNA TGTGCCAGCAGCCCGGGACAGGGAGTCAATCAGCCCCAGCATTTT.

This rearrangement joins TRBV3-1 (or the pseudogene TRBV3-2) to TRBJ1-2; D ambiguous. Trimming cost V 2 bases and J 8 bases, with 15 bases left between them. This CDR3 comprises 14 residues. Germline CDR1 and CDR2: LGHDT and YNNKEL (reference sequence). CDR3 bases: TGTGCCAGCAGCCAAACCTTCCTCCCTCAGGGCTACACCTTC. Amino acid sequence: CASSQTFLPQGYTF.

The rearrangement joins TRBV24-1 to TRBJ1-5; a weak D match, TRBD1 (6 bases). The CDR3 totals 14 residues. Germline V CDR1 and CDR2: KGHDR, SFDVKD. Trimming shortened V by 9 bases and J by 7 bases, and 18 bases separated the two germline ends. CDR3 bases: TGTGCCACCTCCAGGGGAGGCTCGGTCCAGCCCCAGCATTTT. Translated: CATSRGGSVQPQHF.

The chain is built from TRBV9 and TRBJ1-1, with 7 bases identical to TRBD1. From germline, CDR1 is SGDLS and CDR2 YYNGEE. Unmatched junction bases numbered 4, after V lost 0 bases and J lost 5 bases. The CDR3 is 14 amino acids. For the CDR3, the DNA is TGTGCCAGCAGCGTAGGCAGGGGGGTAACTGAAGCTTTCTTT. Translated, it gives CASSVGRGVTEAFF.

The rearrangement joins TRBV28 to TRBJ1-2; 8 nucleotides align to TRBD1. Looked up from germline, CDR1 is MDHEN and CDR2 is SYDVKM. The CDR3 totals 14 residues. With V trimmed by 6 bases and J by 4 bases, 7 bases remained unmatched. The CDR3 bases are TGTGCCAGCAGACCATCAGGGGGCACCTATGGCTACACCTTC. Translating gives CASRPSGGTYGYTF.

The V call is TRBV12-3 or TRBV12-4, the J call TRBJ1-1, with 7 bases identical to TRBD1. Losses at the gene ends were 7 bases for V and 6 bases for J; bases not matched to a gene: 8. The CDR3 is 13 amino acids. For the CDR3, the DNA is TGTGCCAGCACCACGACAGGGTGGGCTGAAGCTTTCTTT. Amino acid sequence: CASTTTGWAEAFF.

This chain uses TRBV28 with TRBJ2-7, with 7 bases fitting TRBD1. This CDR3 is built from 13 residues. Per the germline V gene, CDR1 is MDHEN and CDR2 is SYDVKM. Unmatched junction bases numbered 4, after V lost 6 bases and J lost 2 bases. In DNA form, the CDR3 reads TGTGCCAGCAGGGGACAGATTGCCTACGAGCAGTACTTC. It yields the protein CASRGQIAYEQYF.

This clone was counted once. The rearrangement uses TRBV28 and TRBJ2-7; the D gene is possibly TRBD1 (5 bases). This CDR3 has 12 residues. The germline V gene encodes CDR1 MDHEN and CDR2 SYDVKM. Trimming took 8 bases from V and 3 from J, leaving 11 bases between them. The CDR3 is CASYRQSYEQYF. CDR3 sequence (DNA): TGTGCCAGCTATCGACAGAGCTACGAGCAGTACTTC.

CDR3 protein: CASRETGPGGYTF. The CDR3 coding sequence is TGTGCCAGCAGGGAGACAGGTCCGGGGGGCTACACCTTC. This chain joins TRBV6-5 and TRBJ1-2, with D possibly being TRBD1 (6 bases). This CDR3 spans 13 amino acids. Looked up from germline, CDR1 is MNHEY and CDR2 is SVGAGI. With 6 bases removed from V and 8 bases from J, the gap between germline ends came to 16 bases.

The CDR3 protein is CASSSIVSGNTIYF. The CDR3 DNA is TGTGCCAGCAGTTCGATAGTCTCTGGAAACACCATATATTTT. The chain carries TRBV6-2 or TRBV6-3 and TRBJ1-3; D is ambiguous. This CDR3 spans 14 amino acids. The V gene's germline CDR1 is MNHEY and CDR2 SVGEGT. The ends were cut back, 4 bases at V and 0 bases at J, with 7 bases in the middle.

V is TRBV19 and J is TRBJ1-5; D is uncertain. The germline gives CDR1 LNHDA, CDR2 SQIVND (reference sequence). V was trimmed by 6 bases and J by 3 bases, leaving 9 bases between them. The CDR3 totals 13 residues. Written as DNA, the CDR3 is TGTGCCAGTAGAGGGTTGGACAATCAGCCCCAGCATTTT. Protein product: CASRGLDNQPQHF.

The chain is built from TRBV6-5 and TRBJ1-2; D remains ambiguous. V lost 7 bases, J lost 4 bases, and 16 bases lay in between. This CDR3 has 14 residues. Germline V gives CDR1 MNHEY, CDR2 SVGAGI. CDR3 bases: TGTGCCAGCACCCCAACGGGATCACCCTATGGCTACACCTTC. It codes for CASTPTGSPYGYTF.

In this sample, this clone turned up once. The CDR3 region has the DNA TGTGCCAGCACGTGGGGGGACACCGGGGAGCTGTTTTTT. Protein: CASTWGDTGELFF. The chain has TRBV25-1 and TRBJ2-2, with D possibly TRBD2 on 6 matching bases. V was pared by 7 bases and J by 3 bases, with 9 bases between. Germline assignment: CDR1 MGHDK and CDR2 SYGVNS. The CDR3 contains 13 residues.

The gene calls are TRBV5-6 and TRBJ1-2; 12 bases are shared with TRBD1. The CDR3 totals 15 residues. The J segment lost 4 bases and the V segment lost 4 bases, leaving 5 bases of the junction unmatched. The V gene's germline CDR1 is SGHDT and CDR2 YYEEEE. The DNA for the CDR3 is TGTGCCAGCAGCGGGACAGGGGGCGAAGTCTATGGCTACACCTTC. It codes for CASSGTGGEVYGYTF.

The J gene is TRBJ2-5, the V gene TRBV28; D remains ambiguous. The V end lost 3 bases, the J end lost 7 bases, and 3 bases lay between the germline ends. This CDR3 has 10 amino acids. Germline CDR1 and CDR2: MDHEN and SYDVKM. The CDR3, as DNA: TGTGCCAGCAGTTTTGGGACCCAGTACTTC. As protein: CASSFGTQYF.

The chain employs TRBV6-5 and TRBJ2-7; tentatively, D is TRBD1 or TRBD2 (5 bases each). CDR3 length equals 14 residues. Per germline, CDR1 MNHEY and CDR2 SVGAGI. The V end lost 2 bases, the J end lost 5 bases, and 13 bases lay between the germline ends. This CDR3 is CASSYADGANEQYF. CDR3 bases: TGTGCCAGCAGTTACGCGGACGGGGCAAACGAGCAGTACTTC.

The J gene is TRBJ1-5, the V gene TRBV6-6, with D perhaps matching TRBD1 (6 bases). The CDR3 runs to 15 residues. CDR1 and CDR2 (germline): MNHNY, SVGAGI (reference sequence). V gave up 6 bases and J gave up 3 bases, with 15 bases separating them. CDR3 sequence (DNA): TGTGCCAGCAGCGAACAGGGACTTGCCAATCAGCCCCAGCATTTT. Its translation: CASSEQGLANQPQHF.

The J gene is TRBJ2-5, the V gene TRBV19; tentative D call: TRBD1 (5 bases). This CDR3 contains 16 residues. Germline V gene lookup returns CDR1 LNHDA and CDR2 SQIVND (reference sequence). Between the trimmed V and J ends, which lost 2 bases and 5 bases, there was a span of 18 bases. The CDR3 DNA reads as TGTGCCAGTAGTATAAAGACGGCGGACCGACAGGAGACCCAGTACTTC. The encoded protein is CASSIKTADRQETQYF.

The CDR3 DNA reads as TGCAGCGCCTGTGACGGGGCCCTCTACGAGCAGTACTTC. Protein product: CSACDGALYEQYF. This rearrangement joins TRBV29-1 to TRBJ2-7; D is tentatively TRBD1 or TRBD2 (5 bases each). CDR1 is SQVTM and CDR2 is ANQGSEA in the germline V gene. Trimming shortened V by 7 bases and J by 3 bases, and 16 bases separated the two germline ends. The CDR3 is 13 amino acids.

This sequence joins TRBV3-1 (or the pseudogene TRBV3-2) and TRBJ1-2; the D is unclear. The CDR3 totals 13 residues. Germline CDR1 is LGHDT and CDR2 is YNNKEL (reference sequence). V lost 1 base and J 2 bases, leaving 5 bases between the germline ends. The CDR3 region has the DNA TGTGCCAGCAGCCAAGGAGGGAACTATGGCTACACCTTC. Its translation is CASSQGGNYGYTF.

This clone has just one count. CDR3 amino acids: CASSDAGTSGEKLFF. The CDR3 DNA sequence: TGTGCCAGCAGTGACGCAGGGACAAGTGGAGAAAAACTGTTTTTT. The chain couples TRBV6-1 to TRBJ1-4; D perhaps matches TRBD1 (6 bases). Germline V gene data show CDR1 as MNHNS and CDR2 as SASEGT. Trimming removed 3 bases from V and 8 bases from J, with 16 bases in between. The CDR3 length is 15 residues.

V usage is TRBV5-4 and J usage is TRBJ2-3; TRBD2 aligns across 9 bases. V gave up 4 bases and J gave up 4 bases; unmatched junction bases: 10. Germline values: CDR1 SGHNT, CDR2 YYREEE (reference sequence). The length of the CDR3 is 16 residues. CDR3 loop: CASSQDSGRGPDTQYF. The CDR3 nucleotides are TGTGCCAGCAGCCAAGATAGCGGGAGAGGTCCAGATACGCAGTATTTT.